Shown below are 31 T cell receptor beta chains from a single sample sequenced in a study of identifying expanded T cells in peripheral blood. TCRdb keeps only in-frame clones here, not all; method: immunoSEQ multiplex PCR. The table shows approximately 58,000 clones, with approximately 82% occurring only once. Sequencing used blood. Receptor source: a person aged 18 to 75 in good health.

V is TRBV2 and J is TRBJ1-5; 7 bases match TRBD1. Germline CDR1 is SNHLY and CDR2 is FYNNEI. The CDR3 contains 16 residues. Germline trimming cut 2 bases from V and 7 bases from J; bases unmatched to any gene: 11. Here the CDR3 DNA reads TGTGCCAGCAGTGAACACCCGACAGGGAAGAGACAGCCCCAGCATTTT. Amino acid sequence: CASSEHPTGKRQPQHF.

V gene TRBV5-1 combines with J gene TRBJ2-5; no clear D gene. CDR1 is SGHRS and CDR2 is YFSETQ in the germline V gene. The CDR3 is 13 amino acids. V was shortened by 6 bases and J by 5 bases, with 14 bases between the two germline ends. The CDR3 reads CASIGWARETQYF. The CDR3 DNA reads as TGCGCCAGCATCGGCTGGGCGCGGGAGACCCAGTACTTC.

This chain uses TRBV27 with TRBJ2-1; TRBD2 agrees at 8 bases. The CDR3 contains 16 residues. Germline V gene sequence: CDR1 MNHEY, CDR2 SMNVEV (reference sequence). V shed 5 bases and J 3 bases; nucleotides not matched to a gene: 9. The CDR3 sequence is CASSTRGGWNYNEQFF. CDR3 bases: TGTGCCAGCAGTACTCGGGGGGGCTGGAACTACAATGAGCAGTTCTTC.

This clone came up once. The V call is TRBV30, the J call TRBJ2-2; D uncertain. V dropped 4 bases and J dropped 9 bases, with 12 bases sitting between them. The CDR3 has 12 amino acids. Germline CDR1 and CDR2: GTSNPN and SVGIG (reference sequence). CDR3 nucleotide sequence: TGTGCCTGGAATAATCGCGATTGGGAGCTGTTTTTT. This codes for CAWNNRDWELFF.

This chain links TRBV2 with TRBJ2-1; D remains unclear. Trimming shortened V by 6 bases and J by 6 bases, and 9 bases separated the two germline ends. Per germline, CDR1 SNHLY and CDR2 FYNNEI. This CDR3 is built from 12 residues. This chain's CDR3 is CASSPTINEQFF. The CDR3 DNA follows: TGTGCCAGCAGCCCAACCATCAATGAGCAGTTCTTC.

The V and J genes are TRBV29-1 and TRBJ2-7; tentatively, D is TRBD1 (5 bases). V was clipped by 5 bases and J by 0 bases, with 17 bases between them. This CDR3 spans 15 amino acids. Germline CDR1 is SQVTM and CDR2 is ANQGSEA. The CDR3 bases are TGCAGCGTTACCCGACAGAAACGCAGCTCCTACGAGCAGTACTTC. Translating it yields CSVTRQKRSSYEQYF.

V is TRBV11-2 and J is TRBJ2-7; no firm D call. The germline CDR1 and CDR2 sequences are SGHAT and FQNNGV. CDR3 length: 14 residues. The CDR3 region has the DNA TGTGCCAGCAGCCTAGACCACAGCTCCTACGAGCAGTACGTC. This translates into CASSLDHSSYEQYV.

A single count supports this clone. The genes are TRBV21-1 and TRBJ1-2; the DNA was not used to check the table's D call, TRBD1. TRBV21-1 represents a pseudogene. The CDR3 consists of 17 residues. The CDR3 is CASSKARPGQGVMGYTF. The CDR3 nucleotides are TGTGCCAGCAGCAAAGCCCGCCCAGGACAGGGGGTTATGGGCTACACCTTC.

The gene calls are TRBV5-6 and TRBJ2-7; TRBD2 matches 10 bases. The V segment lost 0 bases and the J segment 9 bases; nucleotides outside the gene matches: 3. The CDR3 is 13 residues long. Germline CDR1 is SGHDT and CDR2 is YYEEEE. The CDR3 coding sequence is TGTGCCAGCAGCTTGGTAGCTAGCGGGAGGCAGTACTTC. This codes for CASSLVASGRQYF. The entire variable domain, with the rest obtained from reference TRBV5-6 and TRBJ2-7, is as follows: DAGVTQSPTHLIKTRGQQVTLRCSPKSGHDTVSWYQQALGQGPQFIFQYYEEEERQRGNFPDRFSGHQFPNYSSELNVNALLLGDSALYLCASSLVASGRQYFGPGTRLTVT.

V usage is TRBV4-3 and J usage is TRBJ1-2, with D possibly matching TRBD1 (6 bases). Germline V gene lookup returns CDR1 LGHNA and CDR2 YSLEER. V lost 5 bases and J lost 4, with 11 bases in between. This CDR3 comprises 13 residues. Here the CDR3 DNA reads TGCGCCAGCAGCTGGGACAAAAGCTATGGCTACACCTTC. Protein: CASSWDKSYGYTF.

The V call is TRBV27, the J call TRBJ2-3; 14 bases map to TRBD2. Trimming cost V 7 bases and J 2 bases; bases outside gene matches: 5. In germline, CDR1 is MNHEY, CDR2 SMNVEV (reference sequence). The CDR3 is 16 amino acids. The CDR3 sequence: CASMTSGGDFTDTQYF. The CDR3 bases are TGTGCCAGCATGACTAGCGGGGGGGACTTCACAGATACGCAGTATTTT.

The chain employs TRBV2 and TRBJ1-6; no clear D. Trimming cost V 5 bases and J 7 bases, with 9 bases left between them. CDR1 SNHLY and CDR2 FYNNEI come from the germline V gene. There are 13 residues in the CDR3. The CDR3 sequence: CASSRTGNSPLHF. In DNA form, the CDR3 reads TGTGCCAGCAGTCGGACGGGGAATTCACCCCTCCACTTT.

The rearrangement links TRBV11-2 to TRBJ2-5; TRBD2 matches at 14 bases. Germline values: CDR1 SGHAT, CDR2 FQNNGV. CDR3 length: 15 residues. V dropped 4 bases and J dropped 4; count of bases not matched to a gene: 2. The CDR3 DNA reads TGTGCCAGCAGCTCAGGACTAGCGGGAGGAGAGACCCAGTACTTC. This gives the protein CASSSGLAGGETQYF.

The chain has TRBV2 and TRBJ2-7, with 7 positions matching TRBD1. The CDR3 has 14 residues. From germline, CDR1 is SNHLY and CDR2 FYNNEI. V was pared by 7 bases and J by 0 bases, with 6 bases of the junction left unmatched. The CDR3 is CASIGTANSYEQYV. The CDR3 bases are TGTGCCAGCATCGGGACAGCGAACTCCTACGAGCAGTACGTC.

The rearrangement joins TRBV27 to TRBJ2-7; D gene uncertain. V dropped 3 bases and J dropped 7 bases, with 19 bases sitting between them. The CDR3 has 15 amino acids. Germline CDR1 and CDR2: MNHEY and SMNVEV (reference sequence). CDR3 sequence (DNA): TGTGCCAGCAGTTTTTCCCCGATTGGGTCTACGGAGCAGTACTTC. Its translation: CASSFSPIGSTEQYF.

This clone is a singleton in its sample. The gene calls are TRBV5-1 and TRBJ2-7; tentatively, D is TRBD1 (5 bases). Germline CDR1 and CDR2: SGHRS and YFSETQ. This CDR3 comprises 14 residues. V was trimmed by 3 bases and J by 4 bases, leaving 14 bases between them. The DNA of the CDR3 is TGCGCCAGCAGCTCAGGGCAGGGATGGTACGAGCAGTACTTC. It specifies CASSSGQGWYEQYF.

CDR3 loop: CASSSDRAGNTIYF. The CDR3 coding sequence is TGCGCCAGCAGTTCAGACAGGGCTGGAAACACCATATATTTT. The chain has TRBV5-1 and TRBJ1-3, with 7 bases identical to TRBD1. The CDR3 loop spans 14 amino acids. Germline CDR1 and CDR2: SGHRS and YFSETQ. V shed 5 bases and J 2 bases; nucleotides not matched to a gene: 4.

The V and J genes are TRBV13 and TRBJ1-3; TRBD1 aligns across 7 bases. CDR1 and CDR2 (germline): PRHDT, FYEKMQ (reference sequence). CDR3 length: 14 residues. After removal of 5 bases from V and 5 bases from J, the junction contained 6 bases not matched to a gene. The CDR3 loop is CASSPWDRRNTIYF. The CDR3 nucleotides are TGTGCCAGCAGCCCTTGGGACAGACGAAACACCATATATTTT. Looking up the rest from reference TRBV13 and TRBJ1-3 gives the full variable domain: AAGVIQSPRHLIKEKRETATLKCYPIPRHDTVYWYQQGPGQDPQFLISFYEKMQSDKGSIPDRFSAQQFSDYHSELNMSSLELGDSALYFCASSPWDRRNTIYFGEGSWLTVV.

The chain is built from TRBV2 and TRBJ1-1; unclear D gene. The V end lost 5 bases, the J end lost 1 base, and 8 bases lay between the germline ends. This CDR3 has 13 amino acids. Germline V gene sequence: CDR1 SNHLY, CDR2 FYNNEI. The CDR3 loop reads CASSSRENTEAFF. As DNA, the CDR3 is TGTGCCAGCAGTTCCCGGGAGAACACTGAAGCTTTCTTT.

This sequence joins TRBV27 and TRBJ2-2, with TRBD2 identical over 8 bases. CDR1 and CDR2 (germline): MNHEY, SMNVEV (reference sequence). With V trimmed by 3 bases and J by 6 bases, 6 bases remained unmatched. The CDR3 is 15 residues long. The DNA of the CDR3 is TGTGCCAGCAGTTTTTCGGGAGGGAGGTCCGGGGAGCTGTTTTTT. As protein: CASSFSGGRSGELFF.

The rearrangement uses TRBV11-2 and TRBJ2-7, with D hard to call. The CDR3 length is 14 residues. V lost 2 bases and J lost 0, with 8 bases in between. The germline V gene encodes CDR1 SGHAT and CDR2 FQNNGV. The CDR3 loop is CASSLRVNSYEQYF. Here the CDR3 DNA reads TGTGCCAGCAGCTTAAGGGTGAACTCCTACGAGCAGTACTTC.

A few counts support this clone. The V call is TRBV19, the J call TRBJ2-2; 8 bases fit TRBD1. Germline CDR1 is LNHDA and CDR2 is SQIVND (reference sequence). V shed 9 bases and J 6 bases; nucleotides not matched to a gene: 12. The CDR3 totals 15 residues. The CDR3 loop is CARLADRGRPGELFF. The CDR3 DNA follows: TGTGCCAGACTGGCAGACAGGGGAAGGCCCGGGGAGCTGTTTTTT.

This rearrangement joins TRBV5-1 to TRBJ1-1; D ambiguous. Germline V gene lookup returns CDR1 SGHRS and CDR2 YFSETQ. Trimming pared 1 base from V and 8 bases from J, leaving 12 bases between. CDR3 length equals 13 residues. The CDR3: CASSLLPDREAFF. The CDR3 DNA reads TGCGCCAGCAGCTTGTTACCCGATCGAGAAGCTTTCTTT.

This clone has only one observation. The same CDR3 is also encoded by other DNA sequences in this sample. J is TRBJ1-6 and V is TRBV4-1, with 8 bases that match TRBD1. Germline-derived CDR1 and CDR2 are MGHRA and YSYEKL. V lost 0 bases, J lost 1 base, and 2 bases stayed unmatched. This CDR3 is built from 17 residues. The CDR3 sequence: CASSQDRGRSYNSPLHF. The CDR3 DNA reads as TGCGCCAGCAGCCAAGACAGGGGGCGATCCTATAATTCACCCCTCCACTTT.

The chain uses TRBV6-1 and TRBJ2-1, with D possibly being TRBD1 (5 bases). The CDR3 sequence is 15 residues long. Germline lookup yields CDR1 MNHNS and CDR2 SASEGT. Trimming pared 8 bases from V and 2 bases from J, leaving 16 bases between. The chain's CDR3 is CASREPGLTYNEQFF. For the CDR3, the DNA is TGTGCCAGCCGAGAACCAGGGCTAACCTACAATGAGCAGTTCTTC.

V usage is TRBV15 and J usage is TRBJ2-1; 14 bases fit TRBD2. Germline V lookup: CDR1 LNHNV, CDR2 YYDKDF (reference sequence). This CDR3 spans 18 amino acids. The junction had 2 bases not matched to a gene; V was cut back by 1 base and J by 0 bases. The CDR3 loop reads CATSRGGTSGSSYNEQFF. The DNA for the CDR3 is TGTGCCACCAGCAGAGGCGGGACTAGCGGGAGCTCCTACAATGAGCAGTTCTTC. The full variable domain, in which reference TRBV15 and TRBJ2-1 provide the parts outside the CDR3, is DAMVIQNPRYQVTQFGKPVTLSCSQTLNHNVMYWYQQKSSQAPKLLFHYYDKDFNNEADTPDNFQSRRPNTSFCFLDIRSPGLGDTAMYLCATSRGGTSGSSYNEQFFGPGTRLTVL.

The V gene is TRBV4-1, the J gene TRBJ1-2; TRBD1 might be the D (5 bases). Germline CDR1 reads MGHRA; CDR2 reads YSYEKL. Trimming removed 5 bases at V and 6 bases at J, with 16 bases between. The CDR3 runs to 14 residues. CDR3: CASSTRDDWDGYTF. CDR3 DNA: TGCGCCAGCAGCACTCGGGACGACTGGGATGGCTACACCTTC.

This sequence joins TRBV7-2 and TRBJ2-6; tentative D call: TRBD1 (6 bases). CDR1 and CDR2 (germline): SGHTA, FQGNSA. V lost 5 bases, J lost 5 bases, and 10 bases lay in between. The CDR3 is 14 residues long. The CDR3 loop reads CASSPRDRANVLTF. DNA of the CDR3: TGTGCCAGCAGCCCCCGGGACAGGGCCAACGTCCTGACTTTC.

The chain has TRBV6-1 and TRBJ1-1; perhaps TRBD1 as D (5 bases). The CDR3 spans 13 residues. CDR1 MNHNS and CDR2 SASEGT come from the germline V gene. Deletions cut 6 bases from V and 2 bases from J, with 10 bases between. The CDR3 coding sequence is TGTGCCAGCAGAGCAGGGCCTAACACTGAAGCTTTCTTT. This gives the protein CASRAGPNTEAFF.

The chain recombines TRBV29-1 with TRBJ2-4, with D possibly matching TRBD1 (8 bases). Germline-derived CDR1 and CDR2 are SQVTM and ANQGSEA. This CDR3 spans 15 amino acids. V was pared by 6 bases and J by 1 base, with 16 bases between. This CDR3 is CSVETGEGAKNIQYF. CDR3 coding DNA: TGCAGCGTCGAGACAGGGGAGGGGGCCAAAAACATTCAGTACTTC.

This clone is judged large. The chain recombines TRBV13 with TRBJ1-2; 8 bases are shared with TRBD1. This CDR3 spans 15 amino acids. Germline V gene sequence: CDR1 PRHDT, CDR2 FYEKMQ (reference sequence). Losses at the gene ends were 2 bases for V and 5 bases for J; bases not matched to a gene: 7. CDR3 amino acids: CASSLSPGGEYGYTF. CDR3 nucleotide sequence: TGTGCCAGCAGCTTATCCCCAGGGGGCGAGTATGGCTACACCTTC. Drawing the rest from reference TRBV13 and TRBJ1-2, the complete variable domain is AAGVIQSPRHLIKEKRETATLKCYPIPRHDTVYWYQQGPGQDPQFLISFYEKMQSDKGSIPDRFSAQQFSDYHSELNMSSLELGDSALYFCASSLSPGGEYGYTFGSGTRLTVV.